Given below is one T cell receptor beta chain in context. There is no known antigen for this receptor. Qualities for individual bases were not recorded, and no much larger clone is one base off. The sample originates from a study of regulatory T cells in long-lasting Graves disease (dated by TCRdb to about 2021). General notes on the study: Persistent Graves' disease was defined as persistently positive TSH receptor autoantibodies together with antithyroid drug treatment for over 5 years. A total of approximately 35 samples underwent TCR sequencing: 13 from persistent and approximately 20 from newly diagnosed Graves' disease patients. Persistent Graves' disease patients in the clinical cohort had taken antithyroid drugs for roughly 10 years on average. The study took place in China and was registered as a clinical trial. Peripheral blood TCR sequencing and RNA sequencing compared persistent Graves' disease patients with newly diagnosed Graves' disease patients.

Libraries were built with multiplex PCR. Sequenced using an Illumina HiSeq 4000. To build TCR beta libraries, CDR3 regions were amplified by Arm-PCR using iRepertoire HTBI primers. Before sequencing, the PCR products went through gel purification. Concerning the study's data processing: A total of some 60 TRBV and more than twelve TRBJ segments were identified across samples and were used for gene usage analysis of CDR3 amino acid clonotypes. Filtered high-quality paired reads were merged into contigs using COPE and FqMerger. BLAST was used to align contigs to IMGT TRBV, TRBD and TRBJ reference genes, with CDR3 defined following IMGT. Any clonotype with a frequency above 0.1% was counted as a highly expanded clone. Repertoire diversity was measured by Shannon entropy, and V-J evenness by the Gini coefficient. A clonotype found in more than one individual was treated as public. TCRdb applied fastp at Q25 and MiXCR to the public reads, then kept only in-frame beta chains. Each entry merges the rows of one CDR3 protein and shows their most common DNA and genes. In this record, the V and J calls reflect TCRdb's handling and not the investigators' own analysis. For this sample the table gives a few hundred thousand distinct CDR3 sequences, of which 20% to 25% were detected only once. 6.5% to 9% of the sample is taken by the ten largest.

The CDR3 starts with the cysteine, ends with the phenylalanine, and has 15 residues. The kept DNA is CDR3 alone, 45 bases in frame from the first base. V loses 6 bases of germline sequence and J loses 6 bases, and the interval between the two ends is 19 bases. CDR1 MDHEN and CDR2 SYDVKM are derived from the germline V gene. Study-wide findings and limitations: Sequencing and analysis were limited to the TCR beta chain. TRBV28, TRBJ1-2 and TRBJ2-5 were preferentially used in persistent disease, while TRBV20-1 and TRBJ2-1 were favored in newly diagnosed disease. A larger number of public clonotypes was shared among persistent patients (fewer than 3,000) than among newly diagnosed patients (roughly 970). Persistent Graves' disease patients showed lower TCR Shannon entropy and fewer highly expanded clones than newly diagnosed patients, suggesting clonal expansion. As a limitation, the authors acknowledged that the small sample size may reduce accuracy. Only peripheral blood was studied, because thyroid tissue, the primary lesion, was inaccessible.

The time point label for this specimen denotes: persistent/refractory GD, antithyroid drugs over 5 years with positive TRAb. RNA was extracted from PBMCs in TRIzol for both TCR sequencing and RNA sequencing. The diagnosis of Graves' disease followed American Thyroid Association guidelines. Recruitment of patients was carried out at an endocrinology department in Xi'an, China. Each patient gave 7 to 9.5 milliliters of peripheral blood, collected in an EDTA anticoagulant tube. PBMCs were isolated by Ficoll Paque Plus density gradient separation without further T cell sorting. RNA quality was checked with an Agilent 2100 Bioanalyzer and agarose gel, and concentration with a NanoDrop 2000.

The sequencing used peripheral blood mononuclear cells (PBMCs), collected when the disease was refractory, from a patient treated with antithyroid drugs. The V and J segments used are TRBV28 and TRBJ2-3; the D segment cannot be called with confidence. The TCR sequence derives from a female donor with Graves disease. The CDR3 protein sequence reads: CASSLAYPDPDTQYF. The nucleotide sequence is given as TGTGCCAGCAGCCTCGCCTACCCCGATCCCGATACGCAGTATTTT. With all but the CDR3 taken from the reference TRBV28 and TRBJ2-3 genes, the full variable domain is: DVKVTQSSRYLVKRTGEKVFLECVQDMDHENMFWYRQDPGLGLRLIYFSYDVKMKEKGDIPEGYSVSREKKERFSLILESASTNQTSMYLCASSLAYPDPDTQYFGPGTRLTVL.